The 28 T cell receptor beta chains reported below all come from one sample, sequenced in a study of T cell changes during pregnancy in multiple sclerosis. Profiled with immunoSEQ multiplex PCR; TCRdb holds only in-frame clones, not every one. The sample includes around 52,000 clones, around 93% of them seen just once. This sample comprised CD4+ T cells from peripheral blood mononuclear cells, obtained after pregnancy. The receptors originated from a female donor in good health, enrolled as a control in a pregnancy study.

The chain carries TRBV7-2 and TRBJ2-3; the match to TRBD2 covers 9 bases. Germline V gene sequence: CDR1 SGHTA, CDR2 FQGNSA. This CDR3 comprises 15 residues. Trimming removed 5 bases from V and 3 bases from J; junction bases left unmatched: 6. The CDR3 protein is CASSTLAGWTDTQYF. DNA of the CDR3: TGTGCCAGCAGCACCCTAGCGGGGTGGACAGATACGCAGTATTTT.

V gene TRBV5-5 combines with J gene TRBJ1-5; unclear D gene. From germline, CDR1 is SGHKS and CDR2 YYEKEE (reference sequence). CDR3 length: 15 amino acids. The V gene lost 2 bases and the J gene lost 2 bases, with 11 bases spanning the gap. The CDR3 sequence is CASSFLGVGNQPQHF. In DNA, the CDR3 is TGTGCCAGCAGCTTCTTAGGAGTGGGCAATCAGCCCCAGCATTTT.

This chain joins TRBV18 and TRBJ1-2; D may be TRBD1 (5 bases). Germline CDR1 and CDR2: KGHSH and LQKENI. This CDR3 has 14 amino acids. V was pared by 6 bases and J by 4 bases, with 15 bases between. The CDR3 DNA reads TGTGCCAGCTCCGCAGGGCCAGAAGGCTATGGCTACACCTTC. Translated: CASSAGPEGYGYTF.

The J gene is TRBJ1-1, the V gene TRBV5-1; D is perhaps TRBD1 (6 bases). The germline gives CDR1 SGHRS, CDR2 YFSETQ. The ends were cut back, 4 bases at V and 0 bases at J, with 19 bases in the middle. The CDR3 runs to 17 residues. CDR3 region: CASSATGSPLMNTEAFF. CDR3 nucleotide sequence: TGCGCCAGCAGCGCTACAGGGTCACCTCTTATGAACACTGAAGCTTTCTTT.

The chain is built from TRBV2 and TRBJ1-1; 10 bases map to TRBD1. Germline values: CDR1 SNHLY, CDR2 FYNNEI. J lost 7 bases, V lost 4 bases, and 3 bases had no gene match. The CDR3 sequence is 13 residues long. The CDR3 nucleotides read TGTGCCAGCAGTGGACAGGGGGCGGGTGAAGCTTTCTTT. This encodes CASSGQGAGEAFF. Full variable domain (missing parts from reference TRBV2 and TRBJ1-1): EPEVTQTPSHQVTQMGQEVILRCVPISNHLYFYWYRQILGQKVEFLVSFYNNEISEKSEIFDDQFSVERPDGSNFTLKIRSTKLEDSAMYFCASSGQGAGEAFFGQGTRLTVV.

This clone has only one observation. V and J are TRBV6-6 and TRBJ2-7, with a tentative D call TRBD2 (6 bases). The V gene lost 0 bases and the J gene lost 3 bases, with 15 bases spanning the gap. The CDR3 consists of 16 residues. Germline V CDR1 and CDR2: MNHNY, SVGAGI (reference sequence). The CDR3 here is CASSYSLRDLHYEQYF. In DNA form, the CDR3 reads TGTGCCAGCAGTTACTCGCTCCGGGACTTGCACTACGAGCAGTACTTC.

The V gene is TRBV5-1, the J gene TRBJ2-2, with D maybe TRBD1 (6 bases). Trimming shortened V by 4 bases and J by 0 bases, and 10 bases separated the two germline ends. Germline CDR1 reads SGHRS; CDR2 reads YFSETQ. This CDR3 region has 15 residues. The CDR3, as DNA: TGCGCCAGCAGCCCGGGACACTCGAACACCGGGGAGCTGTTTTTT. This codes for CASSPGHSNTGELFF.

The CDR3 coding sequence is TGTGCCAGCTCGCCAAAGCCAGGGGACACCCACGAAGCTTTCTTT. Amino acids: CASSPKPGDTHEAFF. The chain couples TRBV18 to TRBJ1-1; tentatively, D is TRBD1 (6 bases). CDR3 length: 15 amino acids. Germline V gives CDR1 KGHSH, CDR2 LQKENI. The V end was cut by 6 bases, the J end by 8 bases, with 22 bases between.

Note on this clone: A much more abundant neighbour one base away suggests this may be a read error. The chain combines TRBV4-2 with TRBJ1-5, with TRBD1 as a possible D gene (6 bases). The CDR3 runs to 15 residues. Germline loops: CDR1 LGHNA, CDR2 YNFKEQ. The CDR3 nucleotides are TGTGCCGGCAGCCAACCGACAGGCTTGAATCAGCCCCAGCATTTT. Protein: CAGSQPTGLNQPQHF.

Of note for this clone: This sample also contains other DNA sequences that code for the same CDR3. The rearrangement uses TRBV13 and TRBJ1-3; tentatively, D is TRBD1 (6 bases). CDR3 length: 15 residues. The germline CDR1 and CDR2 sequences are PRHDT and FYEKMQ (reference sequence). V was shortened by 5 bases and J by 0 bases, with 11 bases between the two germline ends. The CDR3 sequence is CASSLDSSSGNTIYF. The CDR3 nucleotides read TGTGCCAGCAGCCTGGACAGCAGCTCTGGAAACACCATATATTTT.

The V call is TRBV5-4, the J call TRBJ1-2, with 8 bases that match TRBD1. Germline-derived CDR1 and CDR2 are SGHNT and YYREEE (reference sequence). Trimming took 3 bases from V and 5 from J; bases not matched to a gene: 6. This CDR3 comprises 14 residues. The CDR3 sequence is CASSSTGAGYGYTF. Written as DNA, the CDR3 is TGTGCCAGCAGCTCGACAGGGGCGGGATATGGCTACACCTTC.

The V call is TRBV4-3, the J call TRBJ1-2; possible D gene TRBD1, 5 bases. Trimming stripped 0 bases from V and 4 bases from J, with 15 bases between. The CDR3 has 16 residues. Looked up from germline, CDR1 is LGHNA and CDR2 is YSLEER. CDR3 in DNA: TGCGCCAGCAGCCAAGACCGACAGAGCCCCCGCTATGGCTACACCTTC. Its translation: CASSQDRQSPRYGYTF.

V is TRBV7-2 and J is TRBJ1-4; D uncertain. The CDR3 loop spans 11 amino acids. Germline-derived CDR1 and CDR2 are SGHTA and FQGNSA. V lost 1 base and J lost 11, with 5 bases in between. CDR3 amino acids: CASSLGRKLFF. The CDR3 coding sequence is TGTGCCAGCAGCTTAGGCCGGAAACTGTTTTTT.

This chain joins TRBV4-1 and TRBJ1-1; D is uncertain. Trimming took off 3 bases at V and 8 bases at J, with 13 bases between the two ends. Germline lookup yields CDR1 MGHRA and CDR2 YSYEKL. The CDR3 spans 13 residues. DNA for the CDR3: TGCGCCAGCAGCCACCCAGGAGGAGAGGAAGCTTTCTTT. This encodes CASSHPGGEEAFF.

The chain couples TRBV11-2 to TRBJ2-1; D is perhaps TRBD2 (5 bases). CDR1 is SGHAT and CDR2 is FQNNGV in the germline V gene. The V end lost 2 bases, the J end lost 1 base, and 12 bases lay between the germline ends. This CDR3 spans 16 amino acids. Here the CDR3 reads CASSLRGLTSYNEQFF. The CDR3 DNA is TGTGCCAGCAGCTTACGGGGTCTGACGTCCTACAATGAGCAGTTCTTC.

The V gene is TRBV7-2, the J gene TRBJ2-7; 8 bases are a match to TRBD2. The CDR3 loop spans 15 amino acids. Per germline, CDR1 SGHTA and CDR2 FQGNSA. Trimming removed 6 bases from V and 0 bases from J; junction bases left unmatched: 7. The CDR3 DNA reads as TGTGCCAGCAGGCGACGCGGGGGGAGCTCCTACGAGCAGTACTTC. Residues: CASRRRGGSSYEQYF.

This chain connects TRBV6-5 to TRBJ1-1; the D gene is possibly TRBD1 (6 bases). From germline, CDR1 is MNHEY and CDR2 SVGAGI. Trimming shortened V by 2 bases and J by 10 bases, and 20 bases separated the two germline ends. The CDR3 runs to 15 residues. The CDR3 sequence: CASSYVSGTPDLAFF. Here the CDR3 DNA reads TGTGCCAGCAGTTACGTCTCCGGGACACCGGATCTAGCTTTCTTT.

This clone was recorded once. The chain joins TRBV27 to TRBJ1-6, with TRBD1 matching 7 bases. Germline loops: CDR1 MNHEY, CDR2 SMNVEV (reference sequence). V gave up 4 bases and J gave up 8 bases; unmatched junction bases: 5. The CDR3 loop spans 14 amino acids. The CDR3, as DNA: TGTGCCAGCAGTTCTTGGGACAGCTATTCACCCCTCCACTTT. Its protein product is CASSSWDSYSPLHF.

The chain combines TRBV9 with TRBJ2-3; 8 bases are shared with TRBD2. The CDR3 spans 17 residues. Germline V gene lookup returns CDR1 SGDLS and CDR2 YYNGEE. The J segment lost 8 bases and the V segment lost 0 bases, leaving 14 bases of the junction unmatched. The CDR3 coding sequence is TGTGCCAGCAGCGTAGGAAAAGGTAGCGGGGTCCAAGGTACGCAGTATTTT. Its translation: CASSVGKGSGVQGTQYF.

V usage is TRBV10-3 and J usage is TRBJ1-1; maybe TRBD1 (6 bases). Germline-derived CDR1 and CDR2 are ENHRY and SYGVKD. The CDR3 has 13 residues. V was pared by 11 bases and J by 1 base, with 14 bases between. CDR3: CALRGGRNTEAFF. In DNA form, the CDR3 reads TGTGCCTTAAGGGGGGGCCGGAACACTGAAGCTTTCTTT.

The CDR3 DNA reads as TGTGCCAGCTCACCGAGTAGGAGTGAGCAGTTCTTC. Translation: CASSPSRSEQFF. The chain combines TRBV18 with TRBJ2-1, with D unresolved. Trimming pared 3 bases from V and 9 bases from J, leaving 9 bases between. Germline-derived CDR1 and CDR2 are KGHSH and LQKENI. CDR3 length equals 12 residues.

J is TRBJ2-5 and V is TRBV7-3, with TRBD2 matching 8 bases. Germline loops: CDR1 SGHTA, CDR2 FQGTGA. CDR3 length: 13 amino acids. Trimming took 5 bases from V and 1 from J; bases not matched to a gene: 0. This chain's CDR3 is CASSRGGQETQYF. DNA for the CDR3: TGTGCCAGCAGCCGGGGGGGCCAAGAGACCCAGTACTTC.

V and J are TRBV6-1 and TRBJ1-2, with 7 positions matching TRBD1. CDR3 size: 15 residues. CDR1 is MNHNS and CDR2 is SASEGT in the germline V gene. The V segment lost 1 base and the J segment 3 bases; nucleotides outside the gene matches: 5. The CDR3 sequence is CASSEDPTGDYGYTF. CDR3 bases: TGTGCCAGCAGTGAAGACCCCACAGGGGACTATGGCTACACCTTC.

The V call is TRBV7-2, the J call TRBJ2-7; TRBD1 matches at 10 bases. J gave up 4 bases and V 6 bases, and 6 bases lay outside the gene matches. CDR3 length: 14 residues. Germline-derived CDR1 and CDR2 are SGHTA and FQGNSA. In nucleotides, the CDR3 is TGTGCCAGCAGATCCGGGACAGGGGCGTACGAGCAGTACTTC. This translates into CASRSGTGAYEQYF.

The chain has TRBV29-1 and TRBJ2-7; D possibly corresponds to TRBD2 (7 bases). The CDR3 loop spans 12 amino acids. Trimming stripped 4 bases from V and 2 bases from J, with 9 bases between. Per germline, CDR1 SQVTM and CDR2 ANQGSEA. The CDR3 coding sequence is TGCAGCGTTGGCGGGGGCACCTACGAGCAGTACTTC. Amino acid sequence: CSVGGGTYEQYF.

This chain links TRBV11-1 with TRBJ1-3; D is uncertain. Trimming removed 4 bases from V and 3 bases from J, with 7 bases in between. CDR1 and CDR2 from the germline V gene are SGHAT and FQDESV (reference sequence). This CDR3 comprises 13 residues. The CDR3 protein is CASSSPGGNTIYF. The CDR3 DNA reads TGTGCCAGCAGCTCACCGGGTGGAAACACCATATATTTT.

This chain uses TRBV30 with TRBJ2-3, with D perhaps TRBD2 (6 bases). Trimming shortened V by 6 bases and J by 1 base, and 14 bases separated the two germline ends. In germline, CDR1 is GTSNPN, CDR2 SVGIG (reference sequence). This CDR3 has 14 residues. CDR3 nucleotides: TGTGCCTGCCGGACTAATCTTGGCACAGATACGCAGTATTTT. It specifies CACRTNLGTDTQYF.

This rearrangement joins TRBV19 to TRBJ2-2; 11 bases are a match to TRBD2. The CDR3 spans 15 residues. The V gene's germline CDR1 is LNHDA and CDR2 SQIVND (reference sequence). V lost 6 bases to trimming and J lost 6 bases; unmatched junction nucleotides: 6. The CDR3 is CASRLLAGGAGELFF. The CDR3 bases are TGTGCCAGTAGACTTCTAGCGGGGGGAGCCGGGGAGCTGTTTTTT.